This TCR beta chain came from a study of monozygotic twins with cystic fibrosis. Looking at the study overall: Libraries were built from approximately 3 micrograms of fragmented DNA using 15 PCR cycles. The study, taken as a whole, reports: In this small cohort, shared CDR3 numbers showed no association with age, concordance or disease severity.

Worth noting for this clone: What it binds is not known.

Sequencing used immunoSEQ multiplex PCR; TCRdb keeps in-frame clones, though not all of them. Among roughly 35,000 clones, 75% to 90% were seen once, and the ten largest hold around 1.7%. Sequencing input: blood. The TCR originated in a girl aged 2-10 years with cystic fibrosis.

The CDR3 nucleotides read TGCAGCGTTGCGGGACAGAACACCGGGGAGCTGTTTTTT. Its translation is CSVAGQNTGELFF. This rearrangement joins TRBV29-1 to TRBJ2-2, with D perhaps TRBD1 (6 bases). With 4 bases removed from V and 1 base from J, the gap between germline ends came to 7 bases. Germline V CDR1 and CDR2: SQVTM, ANQGSEA. The CDR3 extends over 13 amino acids.